These 24 T cell receptor beta chains originate from one sample sequenced in a study of lymphopenia after photon versus proton radiotherapy. Assay: immunoSEQ multiplex PCR; the TCRdb copy retains only in-frame clones and omits some. This sample yields about 26,000 clones, of which roughly four fifths are seen a single time; under 4.5% belongs to the top ten. The sequencing used peripheral blood, collected from a patient treated with photon-based radiotherapy. The receptors derive from a woman aged 50 to 60 with pancreatic cancer.

This sequence joins TRBV5-1 and TRBJ2-7; D tentatively reads TRBD1 or TRBD2 (5 bases each). With 4 bases removed from V and 5 bases from J, the gap between germline ends came to 13 bases. Per germline, CDR1 SGHRS and CDR2 YFSETQ. CDR3 length: 13 residues. CDR3 nucleotides: TGCGCCAGCAGCCGGGACGCCCGGAACGAGCAGTACTTC. Amino acid sequence: CASSRDARNEQYF.

This clone was recorded only once. The chain couples TRBV5-4 to TRBJ1-1; D perhaps matches TRBD1 (5 bases). This CDR3 comprises 15 residues. Deletions cut 0 bases from V and 6 bases from J, with 15 bases between. Germline values: CDR1 SGHNT, CDR2 YYREEE (reference sequence). CDR3 coding DNA: TGTGCCAGCAGCTTGGCAGGGCCGGTTGGTGCTGAAGCTTTCTTT. Residues: CASSLAGPVGAEAFF.

This clone was detected only once. V gene TRBV5-1 combines with J gene TRBJ2-7, with D perhaps matching TRBD2 (5 bases). The V gene's germline CDR1 is SGHRS and CDR2 YFSETQ. V dropped 0 bases and J dropped 1 base, with 5 bases sitting between them. The CDR3 loop spans 13 amino acids. In DNA form, the CDR3 reads TGCGCCAGCAGCTTGGAGCGGTCCTACGAGCAGTACTTC. It encodes CASSLERSYEQYF.

This chain uses TRBV5-1 with TRBJ1-5; tentatively, D is TRBD1 (5 bases). Trimming removed 5 bases from V and 2 bases from J, with 8 bases in between. CDR1 SGHRS and CDR2 YFSETQ come from the germline V gene. The CDR3 runs 13 residues. CDR3 sequence reads: CASSWDGNQPQHF. The CDR3 DNA follows: TGCGCCAGCAGTTGGGACGGCAATCAGCCCCAGCATTTT.

Judged by abundance, this clone is medium-sized (0.01 to 0.1%). The chain carries TRBV15 and TRBJ2-7; 8 bases fit TRBD1. The CDR3 loop spans 16 amino acids. V lost 1 base and J lost 3; bases outside the gene matches: 8. The germline CDR1 and CDR2 sequences are LNHNV and YYDKDF (reference sequence). The DNA for the CDR3 is TGTGCCACCAGCAGAGGAGGACAGGGCCTAGTCTACGAGCAGTACTTC. Its translation is CATSRGGQGLVYEQYF.

The chain joins TRBV11-1 to TRBJ2-3, with D hard to call. The ends were cut back, 3 bases at V and 5 bases at J, with 6 bases in the middle. CDR1 and CDR2 from the germline V gene are SGHAT and FQDESV (reference sequence). The CDR3 length is 12 residues. The CDR3 loop reads CASSFIGDTQYF. The CDR3 coding sequence is TGTGCCAGCAGCTTTATTGGAGATACGCAGTATTTT.

The chain joins TRBV7-9 to TRBJ2-2; 7 positions match TRBD1. After removal of 5 bases from V and 5 bases from J, the junction contained 20 bases not matched to a gene. CDR1 and CDR2 from the germline V gene are SEHNR and FQNEAQ (reference sequence). The CDR3 contains 19 residues. CDR3 DNA sequence: TGTGCCAGCAGCCTCTCCTTTAGTCGGGCAGGGGGAAGTACCGGGGAGCTGTTTTTT. It yields the protein CASSLSFSRAGGSTGELFF.

The gene calls are TRBV4-1 and TRBJ1-3; D uncertain. CDR3 size: 17 residues. Between the trimmed V and J ends, which lost 4 bases and 4 bases, there was a span of 20 bases. Germline V gives CDR1 MGHRA, CDR2 YSYEKL. CDR3 sequence (DNA): TGCGCCAGCAGCCCGAGTACCGGACCAGCCCCAGGAAACACCATATATTTT. Its protein product is CASSPSTGPAPGNTIYF.

J is TRBJ2-1 and V is TRBV27; no reliable D call. Looked up from germline, CDR1 is MNHEY and CDR2 is SMNVEV (reference sequence). The CDR3 loop spans 13 amino acids. Trimming shortened V by 6 bases and J by 1 base, and 7 bases separated the two germline ends. The CDR3 is CASRARSYNEQFF. The CDR3 bases are TGTGCCAGCAGGGCGCGATCCTACAATGAGCAGTTCTTC.

V gene TRBV2 combines with J gene TRBJ2-7, with 9 bases lining up with TRBD1. CDR1 SNHLY and CDR2 FYNNEI come from the germline V gene. Germline trimming cut 4 bases from V and 2 bases from J; bases unmatched to any gene: 15. CDR3 length: 18 residues. The CDR3 loop is CASSGGTGTDGSPYEQYF. The CDR3 DNA is TGTGCCAGCAGTGGGGGGACAGGGACGGATGGTAGCCCCTACGAGCAGTACTTC.

The chain employs TRBV5-6 and TRBJ1-1, with 11 bases lining up with TRBD1. V lost 5 bases, J lost 4 bases, and 4 bases stayed unmatched. This CDR3 comprises 14 residues. From germline, CDR1 is SGHDT and CDR2 YYEEEE. CDR3 sequence reads: CASRYGQGATEAFF. The CDR3, as DNA: TGTGCCAGCAGGTACGGACAGGGGGCCACTGAAGCTTTCTTT.

The genes are TRBV19 and TRBJ2-6; D is possibly TRBD2 (6 bases). Germline-derived CDR1 and CDR2 are LNHDA and SQIVND (reference sequence). CDR3 size: 16 residues. The V end was cut by 3 bases, the J end by 2 bases, with 11 bases between. The chain's CDR3 is CASSIQGGTGANVLTF. In nucleotides, the CDR3 is TGTGCCAGTAGTATCCAGGGAGGAACTGGGGCCAACGTCCTGACTTTC.

This rearrangement joins TRBV5-8 to TRBJ1-1, with TRBD1 matching 9 bases. This CDR3 comprises 15 residues. V lost 0 bases, J lost 10 bases, and 10 bases stayed unmatched. Per germline, CDR1 SGHTS and CDR2 YDEGEE. The CDR3 region has the DNA TGTGCCAGCAGCTTGGGGACAGGGGCCACCAGTGGAGCTTTCTTT. Translated: CASSLGTGATSGAFF.

The chain employs TRBV25-1 and TRBJ1-3, with 8 nucleotides matching TRBD1. V trimming: 4 bases; J trimming: 0 bases; junction bases outside the gene matches: 5. The CDR3 is 16 amino acids. CDR1 and CDR2 from the germline V gene are MGHDK and SYGVNS. CDR3 in amino acids: CASSGTGGISGNTIYF. The CDR3 DNA follows: TGTGCCAGCAGTGGAACAGGGGGAATCTCTGGAAACACCATATATTTT.

This clone showed up just once. This chain joins TRBV4-3 and TRBJ1-1, with a weak D call TRBD1 (6 bases). Per germline, CDR1 LGHNA and CDR2 YSLEER. This CDR3 spans 15 amino acids. Deletions cut 4 bases from V and 4 bases from J, with 16 bases between. CDR3 nucleotide sequence: TGCGCCAGCAGCCGAAGGACAGAGACCCCCACTGAAGCTTTCTTT. Protein sequence: CASSRRTETPTEAFF.

The CDR3 DNA is TGTGCCAGCAGGGACAGAATATCCTATAATTCACCCCTCCACTTT. Translated, it gives CASRDRISYNSPLHF. This chain uses TRBV6-5 with TRBJ1-6; D is possibly TRBD1 (6 bases). V was trimmed by 6 bases and J by 1 base, leaving 10 bases between them. Looked up from germline, CDR1 is MNHEY and CDR2 is SVGAGI. The CDR3 totals 15 residues.

The rearrangement links TRBV29-1 to TRBJ1-2; TRBD1 matches at 9 bases. CDR3 size: 13 residues. Trimming took 5 bases from V and 8 from J; bases not matched to a gene: 9. From germline, CDR1 is SQVTM and CDR2 ANQGSEA. CDR3 amino acids: CSVWTGEIDGYTF. In DNA form, the CDR3 reads TGCAGCGTTTGGACAGGGGAAATCGACGGCTACACCTTC.

The gene calls are TRBV11-2 and TRBJ2-1, with TRBD2 identical over 8 bases. CDR1 and CDR2 from the germline V gene are SGHAT and FQNNGV. This CDR3 spans 16 amino acids. V shed 3 bases and J 5 bases; nucleotides not matched to a gene: 9. The CDR3: CASSLTVGGRNNEQFF. CDR3 DNA: TGTGCCAGCAGCTTGACAGTCGGCGGGAGGAACAATGAGCAGTTCTTC.

CDR3 sequence reads: CASSLTGHSYEQYF. The CDR3 DNA reads as TGTGCCAGCAGTTTGACGGGACATTCCTACGAGCAGTACTTC. The V gene is TRBV28, the J gene TRBJ2-7; perhaps TRBD1 as D (6 bases). Looked up from germline, CDR1 is MDHEN and CDR2 is SYDVKM. The CDR3 extends over 14 amino acids. With 3 bases removed from V and 1 base from J, the gap between germline ends came to 10 bases.

The table lists this clone with a few counts. At one of its ends the junction is not consistent with the germline gene, which may arise from a read error. This rearrangement joins TRBV27 to TRBJ2-7; TRBD2 matches at 13 bases. Per the germline V gene, CDR1 is MNHEY and CDR2 is SMNVEV (reference sequence). The CDR3 is 16 residues long. In DNA, the CDR3 is TGTGCCAGCAGTCAACACCAAGGGACTAGCGGGACCGCCCCGCACTTC. This translates into CASSQHQGTSGTAPHF.

In its sample, this clone was seen a few times. The rearrangement links TRBV5-1 to TRBJ1-4; weak D call: TRBD1 (5 bases). Germline loops: CDR1 SGHRS, CDR2 YFSETQ. V lost 4 bases and J lost 3, with 16 bases in between. This CDR3 contains 16 residues. The CDR3 reads CASSPEEGRPNEKLFF. Written as DNA, the CDR3 is TGCGCCAGCAGCCCCGAAGAGGGGCGCCCTAATGAAAAACTGTTTTTT.

J is TRBJ1-2 and V is TRBV7-9, with TRBD1 as a possible D gene (5 bases). V dropped 1 base and J dropped 6 bases, with 15 bases sitting between them. The germline V gene has CDR1 SEHNR and CDR2 FQNEAQ (reference sequence). The CDR3 is made up of 15 amino acids. CDR3 nucleotide sequence: TGTGCCAGCAGCTTAGGGGACGGTCTCCTCAATGGCTACACCTTC. This translates into CASSLGDGLLNGYTF. The whole variable domain, filled in from reference TRBV7-9 and TRBJ1-2, reads DTGVSQNPRHKITKRGQNVTFRCDPISEHNRLYWYRQTLGQGPEFLTYFQNEAQLEKSRLLSDRFSAERPKGSFSTLEIQRTEQGDSAMYLCASSLGDGLLNGYTFGSGTRLTVV.

The chain links TRBV14 to TRBJ1-4; D is possibly TRBD1 (6 bases). Germline lookup yields CDR1 SGHDN and CDR2 FVKESK. V was clipped by 4 bases and J by 5 bases, with 14 bases between them. The CDR3 is 15 residues long. CDR3 residues: CASSPPGGGNEKLFF. CDR3 DNA sequence: TGTGCCAGCAGCCCCCCGGGGGGGGGCAATGAAAAACTGTTTTTT.

The chain is built from TRBV5-4 and TRBJ2-3, with no clear D. Germline CDR1 SGHNT, CDR2 YYREEE (reference sequence). The CDR3 length is 13 residues. V lost 3 bases, J lost 4 bases, and 9 bases lay in between. In nucleotides, the CDR3 is TGTGCCAGCAGCTCGCCCGTCCCAGATACGCAGTATTTT. Its protein is CASSSPVPDTQYF.